Described below is a single TCR beta chain sequence and its context. Its antigen is unknown. This sample is part of a study of cytomegalovirus exposure and HLA in healthy donors. Study in general: From donors who were HLA-typed, an early data release held 81 million or so unique TCRs. Points from the study as a whole: Cytomegalovirus status, reportedly, was diagnosed with high specificity and sensitivity by the classifier.

Each of the donors was a healthy bone marrow donor. Germline V gene data show CDR1 as SGDLS and CDR2 as YYNGEE. The V gene lost 0 bases and the J gene lost 4 bases, with 13 bases spanning the gap. There are 15 residues in the CDR3. The PCR employed 60 Vbeta primers together with 13 Jbeta primers. Measured with immunoSEQ multiplex PCR; TCRdb has only the in-frame clones, and not every one. This table holds approximately 150,000 clones, about 82% found once. The sequence was obtained from a male donor in good health and CMV-seronegative. The rearrangement joins TRBV9 to TRBJ1-2; D is ambiguous. Material: PBMCs. The CDR3 coding sequence is TGTGCCAGCAGCGTAGAGGCAGCGCGCGGCTATGGCTACACCTTC. Its protein product is CASSVEAARGYGYTF.